The clone carrying this T cell receptor beta chain was seen a few times. Antigen specificity is unknown. PCR amplification relied on 60 Vbeta primers (plus 13 Jbeta primers). Clones were read by immunoSEQ multiplex PCR, and TCRdb kept only the in-frame ones, dropping some. This table has around 150,000 clones, roughly 64% appearing once. The data were taken from a study of cytomegalovirus exposure and HLA in healthy donors. Study conclusions and caveats: As a later analysis showed, a missense DCLRE1C variant was linked to trimming of TCR beta V- and J-genes. Later examination showed HLA-associated TCR beta chains had greater clonal expansion than equally common others. Immune exposure information available was restricted to CMV serostatus.

Sequenced: PBMCs. The clonotype originates from a woman younger than 45 in good health and CMV-seropositive.

The CDR3 region is CASSHGGTGQGGNQPQHF. CDR3 nucleotides: TGCGCCAGCAGCCATGGCGGGACGGGACAGGGCGGTAATCAGCCCCAGCATTTT. The chain combines TRBV4-1 with TRBJ1-5; TRBD1 matches 9 bases. In germline, CDR1 is MGHRA, CDR2 YSYEKL. The CDR3 runs to 18 residues. V shed 3 bases, J shed 4 bases, and the junction held 13 bases outside the gene matches.